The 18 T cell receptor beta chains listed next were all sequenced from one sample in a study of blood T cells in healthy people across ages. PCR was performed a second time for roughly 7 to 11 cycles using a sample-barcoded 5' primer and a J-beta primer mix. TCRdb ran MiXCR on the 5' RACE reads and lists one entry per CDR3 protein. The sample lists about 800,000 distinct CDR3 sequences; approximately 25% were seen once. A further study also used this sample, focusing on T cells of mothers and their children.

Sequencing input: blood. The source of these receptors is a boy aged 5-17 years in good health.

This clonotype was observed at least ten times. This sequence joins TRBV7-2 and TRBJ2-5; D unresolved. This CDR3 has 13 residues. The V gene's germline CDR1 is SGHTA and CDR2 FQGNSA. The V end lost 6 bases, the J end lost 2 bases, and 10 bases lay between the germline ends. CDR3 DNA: TGTGCCAGCAGTAGTGACCGGCAAGAGACCCAGTACTTC. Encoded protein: CASSSDRQETQYF.

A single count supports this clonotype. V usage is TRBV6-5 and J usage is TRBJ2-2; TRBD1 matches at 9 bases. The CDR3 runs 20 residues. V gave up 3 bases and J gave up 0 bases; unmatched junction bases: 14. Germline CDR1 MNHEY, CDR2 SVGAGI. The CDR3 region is CASSYSGTGPVLSNTGELFF. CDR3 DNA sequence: TGTGCCAGCAGTTATTCCGGGACAGGGCCTGTACTATCGAACACCGGGGAGCTGTTTTTT.

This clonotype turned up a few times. CDR3: CASSFWGVPSTGELFF. The CDR3 DNA sequence: TGTGCCAGCAGTTTTTGGGGGGTCCCGAGCACCGGGGAGCTGTTTTTT. This chain links TRBV12-3 or TRBV12-4 with TRBJ2-2; D is perhaps TRBD2 (6 bases). V lost 3 bases, J lost 4 bases, and 15 bases lay in between. The CDR3 has 16 residues.

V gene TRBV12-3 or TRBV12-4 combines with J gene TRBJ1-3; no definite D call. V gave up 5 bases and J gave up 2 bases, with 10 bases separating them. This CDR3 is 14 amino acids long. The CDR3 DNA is TGTGCCAGCAGTGTCTGGGCGGCTGGAAACACCATATATTTT. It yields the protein CASSVWAAGNTIYF.

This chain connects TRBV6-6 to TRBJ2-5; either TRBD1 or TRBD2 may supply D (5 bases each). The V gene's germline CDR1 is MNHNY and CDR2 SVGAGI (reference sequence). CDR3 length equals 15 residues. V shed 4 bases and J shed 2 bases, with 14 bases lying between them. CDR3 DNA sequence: TGTGCCAGCAGTTTGGACATGCGGGTTCAAGAGACCCAGTACTTC. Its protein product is CASSLDMRVQETQYF.

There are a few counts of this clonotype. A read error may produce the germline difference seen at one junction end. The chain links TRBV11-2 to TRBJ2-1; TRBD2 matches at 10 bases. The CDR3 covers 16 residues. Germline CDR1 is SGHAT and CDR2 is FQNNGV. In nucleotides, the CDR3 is TGTGCCAGCAGCCCGACCACTAGCGGGACCTACGATGAGCAGTTCTTC. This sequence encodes CASSPTTSGTYDEQFF.

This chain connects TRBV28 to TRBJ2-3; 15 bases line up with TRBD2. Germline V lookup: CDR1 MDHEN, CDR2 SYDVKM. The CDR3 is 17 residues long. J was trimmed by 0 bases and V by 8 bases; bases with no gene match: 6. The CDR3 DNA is TGTGCCAGCGCCAGGACTAGCGGGGGGGGTAGCACAGATACGCAGTATTTT. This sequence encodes CASARTSGGGSTDTQYF.

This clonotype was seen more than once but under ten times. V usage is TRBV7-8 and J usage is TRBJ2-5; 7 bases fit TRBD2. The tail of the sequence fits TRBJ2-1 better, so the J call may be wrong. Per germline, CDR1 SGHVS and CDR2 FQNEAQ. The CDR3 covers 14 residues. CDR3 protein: CASSLVERGYEQFF. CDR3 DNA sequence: TGTGCCAGCAGCTTAGTAGAGCGGGGCTATGAGCAGTTCTTC.

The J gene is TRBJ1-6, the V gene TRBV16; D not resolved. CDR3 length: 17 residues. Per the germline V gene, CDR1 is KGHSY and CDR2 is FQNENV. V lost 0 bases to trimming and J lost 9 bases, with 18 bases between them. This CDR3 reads CASSQSEFGVFGSPLHF. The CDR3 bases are TGTGCCAGCAGCCAATCCGAATTCGGGGTTTTCGGTTCACCCCTCCACTTT.

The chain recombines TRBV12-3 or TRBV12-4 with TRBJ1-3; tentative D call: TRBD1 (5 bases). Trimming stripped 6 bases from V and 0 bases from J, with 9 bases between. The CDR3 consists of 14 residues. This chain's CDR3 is CASSQQVSGNTIYF. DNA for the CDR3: TGTGCCAGCAGCCAACAGGTCTCTGGAAACACCATATATTTT.

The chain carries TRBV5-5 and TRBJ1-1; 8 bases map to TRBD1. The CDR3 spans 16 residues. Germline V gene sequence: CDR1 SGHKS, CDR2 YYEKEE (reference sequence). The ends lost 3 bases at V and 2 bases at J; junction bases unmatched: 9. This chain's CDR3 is CASSSGTGFQNTEAFF. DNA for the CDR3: TGTGCCAGCAGCTCGGGGACAGGTTTCCAAAACACTGAAGCTTTCTTT.

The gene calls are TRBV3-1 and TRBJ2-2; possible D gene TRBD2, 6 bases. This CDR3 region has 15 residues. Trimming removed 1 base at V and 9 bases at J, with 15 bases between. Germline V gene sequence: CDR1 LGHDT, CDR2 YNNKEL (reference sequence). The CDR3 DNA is TGTGCCAGCAGCCAAGCGGCGGGGTCCGAGCGGGAGCTGTTTTTT. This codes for CASSQAAGSERELFF. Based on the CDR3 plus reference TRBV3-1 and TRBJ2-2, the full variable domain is DTAVSQTPKYLVTQMGNDKSIKCEQNLGHDTMYWYKQDSKKFLKIMFSYNNKELIINETVPNRFSPKSPDKAHLNLHINSLELGDSAVYFCASSQAAGSERELFFGEGSRLTVL.

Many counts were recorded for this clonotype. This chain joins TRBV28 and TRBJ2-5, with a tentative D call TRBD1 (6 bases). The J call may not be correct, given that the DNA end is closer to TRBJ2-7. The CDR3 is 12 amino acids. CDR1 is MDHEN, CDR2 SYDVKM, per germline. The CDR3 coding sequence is TGTGCCAGCAGTACAGGGACCTACGAGCAGTACTTC. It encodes CASSTGTYEQYF.

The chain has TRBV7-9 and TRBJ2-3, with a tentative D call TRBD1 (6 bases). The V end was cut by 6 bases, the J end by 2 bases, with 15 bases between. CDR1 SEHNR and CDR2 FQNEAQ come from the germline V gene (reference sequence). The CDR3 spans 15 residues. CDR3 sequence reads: CASSFRDIYTDTQYF. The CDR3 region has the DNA TGTGCCAGCAGTTTTCGGGACATCTACACAGATACGCAGTATTTT.

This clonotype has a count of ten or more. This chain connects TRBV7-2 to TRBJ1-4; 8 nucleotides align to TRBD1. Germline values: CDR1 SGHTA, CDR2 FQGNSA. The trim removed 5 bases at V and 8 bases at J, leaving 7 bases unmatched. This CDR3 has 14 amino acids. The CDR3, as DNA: TGTGCCAGCAGCCCTCAGGGGGCGGGCGAAAAACTGTTTTTT. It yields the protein CASSPQGAGEKLFF.

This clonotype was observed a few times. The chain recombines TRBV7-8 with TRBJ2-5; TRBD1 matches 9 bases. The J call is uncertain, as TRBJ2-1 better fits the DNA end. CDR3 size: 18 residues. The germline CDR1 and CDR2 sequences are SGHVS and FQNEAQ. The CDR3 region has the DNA TGTGCCAGCAGCTTAGCGCGTCTTCGGGACAGGGTGTACAATGAGCAGTTCTTC. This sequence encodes CASSLARLRDRVYNEQFF.

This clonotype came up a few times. CDR3 protein: CASSTFNTGTEDGYTF. The CDR3 DNA reads TGTGCCAGCAGCACATTCAACACGGGGACGGAAGATGGCTACACCTTC. This sequence joins TRBV7-2 and TRBJ1-2; a possible D gene is TRBD1 (5 bases). CDR3 length: 16 amino acids. CDR1 and CDR2 (germline): SGHTA, FQGNSA. Trimming shortened V by 5 bases and J by 6 bases, and 22 bases separated the two germline ends.

The CDR3 reads CASSLGASGGPEQYF. Written as DNA, the CDR3 is TGTGCCAGCAGCTTAGGGGCTAGCGGGGGCCCGGAGCAGTACTTC. The chain uses TRBV11-2 and TRBJ2-7; the match to TRBD2 covers 10 bases. Germline V CDR1 and CDR2: SGHAT, FQNNGV. CDR3 length: 15 residues. With 1 base clipped from V and 7 bases from J, the junction kept 7 bases outside the gene matches.